The entry that follows covers one T cell receptor (beta chain) sequence. Its antigen remains unidentified. The CDR3 extends over 16 amino acids. Trimming removed 0 bases at V and 0 bases at J, with 10 bases between. Germline V gene data show CDR1 as SGDLS and CDR2 as YYNGEE. The data were taken from a study of T cells in Graves' hyperthyroidism and ophthalmopathy. Source material for PBMCs was more than 9.5 ml fresh peripheral blood. There were TCR beta CDR3 regions amplified from RNA transcripts. With the HTBI primer set, the TCR CDR3 went through a first round of RT-PCR. MiXCR, run by TCRdb on the multiplex PCR reads, gives a single entry per CDR3 protein. Of about 600,000 distinct CDR3 sequences listed, 14% are singletons. Broader study findings: Ophthalmopathy was separated from stable hyperthyroidism by a 13 V-J model.

The chain combines TRBV9 with TRBJ1-3, with D hard to call. The sequence derives from a woman younger than 30 with Graves' ophthalmopathy. The sequenced material came from blood. The CDR3 DNA sequence: TGTGCCAGCAGCGTAGGTGGGCTGCCCTCTGGAAACACCATATATTTT. Translation: CASSVGGLPSGNTIYF.